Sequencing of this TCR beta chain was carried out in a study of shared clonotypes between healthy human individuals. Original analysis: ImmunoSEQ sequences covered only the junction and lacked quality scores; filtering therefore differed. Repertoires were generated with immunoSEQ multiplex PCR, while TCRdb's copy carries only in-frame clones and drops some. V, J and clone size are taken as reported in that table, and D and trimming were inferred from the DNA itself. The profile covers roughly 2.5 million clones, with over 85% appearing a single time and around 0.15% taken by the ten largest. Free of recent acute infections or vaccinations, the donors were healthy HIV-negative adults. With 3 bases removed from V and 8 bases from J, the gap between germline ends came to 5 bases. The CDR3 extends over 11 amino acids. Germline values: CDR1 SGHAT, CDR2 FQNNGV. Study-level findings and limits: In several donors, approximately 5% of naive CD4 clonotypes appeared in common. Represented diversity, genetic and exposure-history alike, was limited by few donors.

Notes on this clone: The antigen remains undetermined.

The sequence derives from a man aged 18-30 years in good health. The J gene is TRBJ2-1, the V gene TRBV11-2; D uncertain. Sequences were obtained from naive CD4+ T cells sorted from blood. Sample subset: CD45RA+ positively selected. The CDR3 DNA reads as TGTGCCAGCAGCTTTATCTATGAGCAGTTCTTC. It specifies CASSFIYEQFF.